What follows are 22 T cell receptor beta chains derived from one specimen sequenced in a study of CD8+CD57+ T cells in acquired aplastic anemia. The use of genomic DNA as template underpinned the TCR beta VDJ and CDR3 profiling. Using its own MiXCR run on the reads, TCRdb lists one record per CDR3 protein. The sample carries 400,000 to 450,000 distinct CDR3 sequences, roughly 68% recorded once. The sequencing sample was made of sorted CD4+, CD8+, or CD8+CD57+ T cells (not recorded which) from PBMCs. All receptors come from a human donor in good health, serving as a control.

A remark on this clonotype: The junction differs from germline at one of its ends, possibly a read error. The rearrangement uses TRBV5-1 and TRBJ2-2; perhaps D is TRBD1 or TRBD2 (6 bases each). This CDR3 spans 15 amino acids. Germline CDR1 reads SGHRS; CDR2 reads YFSETQ. CDR3 DNA sequence: TGTGCCAGCAGCGCGAGGGGGGCGCCCACCGGGGAGCTGTTTTTT. This sequence encodes CASSARGAPTGELFF.

A note on this clonotype: This is likely a read error, given that the CDR3 carries no conserved phenylalanine or tryptophan at its end. The DNA is left out, because the CDR3 cannot be placed on it with certainty; the CDR3 is given as TCRdb lists it. The chain joins TRBV7-2 to TRBJ2-3; the DNA was not compared with TRBD1, the D call given in the table. The germline V gene encodes CDR1 SGHTA and CDR2 FQGNSA. The CDR3 comprises 13 residues, both ends counted. CDR3 sequence: CASSETGSYNNEQ.

This clonotype was found once. The CDR3 sequence: CATILPGQQYYGYTF. CDR3 DNA: TGTGCCACCATTCTCCCGGGACAGCAGTACTATGGCTACACCTTC. The genes are TRBV10-3 and TRBJ1-2, with TRBD1 matching over 7 bases. Germline loops: CDR1 ENHRY, CDR2 SYGVKD. The V gene end was trimmed by 10 bases and the J gene end by 3 bases; junction bases not matched to a gene: 14. The CDR3 is 15 amino acids.

This clonotype has only a few counts. The CDR3 DNA follows: TGTGCCAGCAGCTTGGGTCCGTCTCAGCCCCAGCATTTT. Its translation is CASSLGPSQPQHF. This rearrangement joins TRBV5-8 to TRBJ1-5, with unresolved D. V gave up 0 bases and J gave up 6 bases, with 7 bases separating them. The CDR3 loop spans 13 amino acids. Germline-derived CDR1 and CDR2 are SGHTS and YDEGEE.

This rearrangement joins TRBV7-2 to TRBJ2-1; maybe TRBD1 (6 bases). There are 14 residues in the CDR3. From germline, CDR1 is SGHTA and CDR2 FQGNSA. The germline V and J ends were trimmed by 7 bases and 10 bases, with 20 bases remaining between them. This CDR3 is CASTERPPGQEQFF. For the CDR3, the DNA is TGTGCCAGCACCGAACGGCCCCCAGGACAGGAGCAGTTCTTC.

The V gene is TRBV2, the J gene TRBJ1-6, with D maybe TRBD1 (5 bases). Germline V gives CDR1 SNHLY, CDR2 FYNNEI. The CDR3 has 15 residues. Between the trimmed V and J ends, which lost 6 bases and 3 bases, there was a span of 12 bases. As DNA, the CDR3 is TGTGCCAGCAGACCGACCGACAGCTATAATTCACCCCTCCACTTT. Its protein product is CASRPTDSYNSPLHF.

The chain is built from TRBV7-2 and TRBJ2-1, with a possible D match to TRBD1 (5 bases). Trimming took 1 base from V and 16 from J, leaving 23 bases between them. CDR3 length: 15 amino acids. Germline V lookup: CDR1 SGHTA, CDR2 FQGNSA. This CDR3 reads CASSLDQGQENQYFF. For the CDR3, the DNA is TGTGCCAGCAGCTTAGACCAGGGCCAAGAGAACCAGTACTTCTTC.

This clonotype was seen many times. DNA of the CDR3: TGTGCCACCAGCAGAGATTGGAATTACAATGAGCAGTTCTTC. It yields the protein CATSRDWNYNEQFF. V gene TRBV15 combines with J gene TRBJ2-1; D unresolved. Germline V gene sequence: CDR1 LNHNV, CDR2 YYDKDF (reference sequence). The germline V and J ends were trimmed by 0 bases and 4 bases, with 7 bases remaining between them. The CDR3 consists of 14 residues.

In the case of this clonotype: The CDR3 ends on some other residue instead of the conserved phenylalanine or tryptophan, so this is likely a read error. Because the CDR3's place on the DNA is in doubt, the DNA is left out and the CDR3 is given as listed by TCRdb. This chain uses TRBV7-6 with TRBJ2-5. Germline loops: CDR1 SGHVS, CDR2 FNYEAQ. Both ends counted, the CDR3 spans 11 residues. This chain's CDR3 is CASSTSETHYC.

A word on this clonotype: Relative to the germline gene, one junction end is altered; a read error may explain this. The rearrangement uses TRBV5-1 and TRBJ2-7; D tentatively reads TRBD1 or TRBD2 (6 bases each). Germline lookup yields CDR1 SGHRS and CDR2 YFSETQ. The length of the CDR3 is 13 residues. The CDR3 DNA reads TGCGCCAGTAGCTTGGAGGGGGGCTGCAAGCAGTACTTC. This encodes CASSLEGGCKQYF.

Of note for this clonotype: One end of the junction is discordant with germline, which a read error may explain. The chain employs TRBV15 and TRBJ2-3, with 7 bases that match TRBD2. In germline, CDR1 is LNHNV, CDR2 YYDKDF (reference sequence). This CDR3 contains 13 residues. This CDR3 is CATRTGGTDAQYF. CDR3 nucleotide sequence: TGTGCCACCAGAACGGGGGGAACAGATGCGCAGTATTTC.

The rearrangement uses TRBV2 and TRBJ2-6; D perhaps matches TRBD2 (6 bases). The length of the CDR3 is 20 residues. V lost 6 bases and J lost 0, with 24 bases in between. Germline V gene sequence: CDR1 SNHLY, CDR2 FYNNEI. DNA of the CDR3: TGTGCCAGCAGCTTAGCCCCAGGCGGGATCTCGCGCTCTGGGGCCAACGTCCTGACTTTC. Protein product: CASSLAPGGISRSGANVLTF.

The CDR3, as DNA: TGTGCCAGCAGCTCCACTAGCGGGGTAGACAATGAGCAGTTCTTC. Translation gives CASSSTSGVDNEQFF. The chain recombines TRBV7-2 with TRBJ2-7; 10 positions match TRBD2. TRBJ2-1 explains the end of the DNA better; the J call may be wrong. The CDR3 runs 15 residues. Germline V gene data show CDR1 as SGHTA and CDR2 as FQGNSA.

On this clonotype: The junction departs from the called germline gene at one end, perhaps through a read error. The genes are TRBV7-9 and TRBJ1-6; weak D call: TRBD1 (5 bases). Germline V CDR1 and CDR2: SEHNR, FQNEAQ (reference sequence). The CDR3 is made up of 15 amino acids. The CDR3 sequence is CAGSLPGTDGAPLHF. The CDR3 nucleotides read TGTGCCGGCAGCCTACCCGGGACCGACGGCGCACCCCTCCACTTT. The full variable domain, completed using reference TRBV7-9 and TRBJ1-6, is DTGVSQNPRHKITKRGQNVTFRCDPISEHNRLYWYRQTLGQGPEFLTYFQNEAQLEKSRLLSDRFSAERPKGSFSTLEIQRTEQGDSAMYLCAGSLPGTDGAPLHFGNGTRLTVT.

The V gene is TRBV2, the J gene TRBJ1-4; D possibly corresponds to TRBD1 (6 bases). The germline V and J ends were trimmed by 5 bases and 14 bases, with 21 bases remaining between them. Germline values: CDR1 SNHLY, CDR2 FYNNEI. CDR3 length: 14 amino acids. Here the CDR3 reads CASSLGGTAAKLFF. The DNA of the CDR3 is TGTGCCAGCAGTTTAGGGGGGACGGCTGCAAAGCTGTTTTTT.

This clonotype was observed a handful of times. The chain recombines TRBV9 with TRBJ2-7; tentative D call: TRBD1 (6 bases). V dropped 0 bases and J dropped 5 bases, with 15 bases sitting between them. Germline V gene data show CDR1 as SGDLS and CDR2 as YYNGEE. The CDR3 has 15 amino acids. The CDR3 region has the DNA TGTGCCAGCAGCGTAGGGCAGGGGATAACCGACGAGCAGTACTTC. This codes for CASSVGQGITDEQYF.

This clonotype was seen a handful of times. This rearrangement joins TRBV19 to TRBJ1-5; tentative D call: TRBD1 (5 bases). The germline V gene encodes CDR1 LNHDA and CDR2 SQIVND (reference sequence). The germline V and J ends were trimmed by 5 bases and 8 bases, with 25 bases remaining between them. This CDR3 has 17 residues. The CDR3 here is CASSRTTGQDLAKPQHF. The DNA for the CDR3 is TGTGCCAGTAGTCGCACAACGGGGCAGGACCTTGCGAAGCCCCAGCATTTT. Variable domain in full (rest from reference TRBV19 and TRBJ1-5): DGGITQSPKYLFRKEGQNVTLSCEQNLNHDAMYWYRQDPGQGLRLIYYSQIVNDFQKGDIAEGYSVSREKKESFPLTVTSAQKNPTAFYLCASSRTTGQDLAKPQHFGDGTRLSIL.

This clonotype was seen just once. The CDR3 end shows no conserved phenylalanine or tryptophan, and so a read error is likely. Because the CDR3's place on the DNA is in doubt, the DNA is left out and the CDR3 is given as listed by TCRdb. This chain connects TRBV7-9 to TRBJ1-6. Germline assignment: CDR1 SEHNR and CDR2 FQNEAQ (reference sequence). The CDR3 length is 13 residues, termini included. Here the CDR3 reads CASTTADTQYFGP.

The chain joins TRBV2 to TRBJ2-5; the match to TRBD1 covers 10 bases. The J segment lost 5 bases and the V segment lost 7 bases, leaving 7 bases of the junction unmatched. CDR1 and CDR2 (germline): SNHLY, FYNNEI. The CDR3 consists of 14 residues. CDR3: CASNLRTGGETQYF. In nucleotides, the CDR3 is TGTGCCAGCAATCTCAGGACAGGGGGTGAGACCCAGTACTTC. The variable domain in full, completed from reference TRBV2 and TRBJ2-5, reads EPEVTQTPSHQVTQMGQEVILRCVPISNHLYFYWYRQILGQKVEFLVSFYNNEISEKSEIFDDQFSVERPDGSNFTLKIRSTKLEDSAMYFCASNLRTGGETQYFGPGTRLLVL.

To note about this clonotype: The CDR3 end shows no conserved phenylalanine or tryptophan, and so a read error is likely. The V and J genes are TRBV14 and TRBJ2-7, with D perhaps TRBD1 (7 bases). The CDR3 is 13 amino acids. Germline CDR1 is SGHDN and CDR2 is FVKESK. The V and J ends lost 6 bases and 1 base respectively, with 10 bases between them. The CDR3 protein is CASRAGGSYEQYL. The CDR3 DNA is TGTGCCAGCAGAGCAGGGGGGTCCTACGAGCAGTACCTC.

Of note for this clonotype: This is likely a read error, given that the CDR3 carries no conserved phenylalanine or tryptophan at its end. It is unclear where the CDR3 begins or ends on the DNA, so no DNA is shown, and the CDR3 is as TCRdb lists it. The CDR3 spells CASSFAGGVGNTI. The chain joins TRBV7-2 to TRBJ2-7; the table's D call TRBD2 went unverified against the DNA. From germline, CDR1 is SGHTA and CDR2 FQGNSA. The CDR3 is 13 amino acids long, termini counted.

This chain joins TRBV6-1 and TRBJ1-2; 8 positions agree with TRBD1. In germline, CDR1 is MNHNS, CDR2 SASEGT. The CDR3 is made up of 14 amino acids. V lost 2 bases, J lost 8 bases, and 7 bases stayed unmatched. Here the CDR3 DNA reads TGTGCCAGCAGTGAAAGCCCAGGGGGCTCGGGCTACACCTTC. Its protein product is CASSESPGGSGYTF.